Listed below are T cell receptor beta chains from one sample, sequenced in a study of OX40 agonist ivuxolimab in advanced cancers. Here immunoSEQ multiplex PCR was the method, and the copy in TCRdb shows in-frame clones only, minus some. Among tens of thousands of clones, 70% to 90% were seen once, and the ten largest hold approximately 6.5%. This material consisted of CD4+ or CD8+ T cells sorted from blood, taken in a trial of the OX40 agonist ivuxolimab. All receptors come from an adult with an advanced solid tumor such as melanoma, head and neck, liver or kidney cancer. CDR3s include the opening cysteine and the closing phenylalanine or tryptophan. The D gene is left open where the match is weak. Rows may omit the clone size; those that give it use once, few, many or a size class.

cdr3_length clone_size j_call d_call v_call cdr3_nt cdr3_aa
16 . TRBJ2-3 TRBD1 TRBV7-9 TGTGCCAGCAGCTCCTTCGGCGACAGGGGCACGAATACGCAGTATTTT CASSSFGDRGTNTQYF
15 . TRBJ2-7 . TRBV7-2 TGTGCCAGCAGCCCTAATGGTGGTAGCAACTACGAGCAGTACTTC CASSPNGGSNYEQYF
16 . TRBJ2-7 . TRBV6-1 TGTGCCAGCAGTGAAGCAGGCGCAGCGAGCTCCTACGAGCAGTACTTC CASSEAGAASSYEQYF
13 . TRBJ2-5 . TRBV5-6 TGTGCCAGCAGCTTGACAGGAGGGGAGACCCAGTACTTC CASSLTGGETQYF
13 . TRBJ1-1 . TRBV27 TGTGCCAGCAGTTTACTTGGAAACACTGAAGCTTTCTTT CASSLLGNTEAFF
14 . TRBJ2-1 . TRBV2 TGTGCCAGAAAGGGGGGGATGGTGATCCCTGAGCAGTTCTTC CARKGGMVIPEQFF
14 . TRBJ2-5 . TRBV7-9 TGTGCCAGCAGCTTAGCCGGGACCAGGGGGACCCAGTACTTC CASSLAGTRGTQYF
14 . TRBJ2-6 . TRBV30 TGTGCCTGGGCCCCCTTTTCGGGGGCCAACGTCCTGACTTTC CAWAPFSGANVLTF
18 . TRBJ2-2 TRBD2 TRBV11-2 TGTGCCAGCAGCCCGAGGGGACTAGCGGGGTGGTTAAGCGGGGAGCTGTTTTTT CASSPRGLAGWLSGELFF
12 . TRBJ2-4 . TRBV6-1 TGTGCCAGCAAGAGTGAGGGGGGTACTCAGTACTTC CASKSEGGTQYF
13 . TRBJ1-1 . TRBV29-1 TGCAGCGTTGTTTCCGGGGGTTACACTGAAGCTTTCTTT CSVVSGGYTEAFF
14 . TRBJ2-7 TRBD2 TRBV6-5 TGTGCCAGCAGTAAGCGGGAGGGAGCCTACGAGCAGTACTTC CASSKREGAYEQYF
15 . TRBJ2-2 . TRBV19 TGTGCCAGTAGTCTCCAGGGGACGGGCACCGGGGAGCTGTTTTTT CASSLQGTGTGELFF
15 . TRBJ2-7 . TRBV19 TGTGCCAGTAGTATCGGCCCAGGGGCTGGCTACGAGCAGTACTTC CASSIGPGAGYEQYF
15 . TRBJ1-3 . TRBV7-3 TGTGCCAGCAGCTTAAATGGGGGGGCTGGAAACACCATATATTTT CASSLNGGAGNTIYF
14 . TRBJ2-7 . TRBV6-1 TGTGCCAGCAGTGAAGCGGGCGGTTCCTACGAGCAGTACTTC CASSEAGGSYEQYF
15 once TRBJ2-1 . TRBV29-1 TGCAGCGTTGGCTTTAGAGGCACTTTTAACAATGAGCAGTTCTTC CSVGFRGTFNNEQFF
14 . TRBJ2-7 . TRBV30 TGTGCCTGGAGTTCAGGGGGAGGGGTCTACGAGCAGTACTTC CAWSSGGGVYEQYF
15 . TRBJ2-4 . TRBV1 TGCACCAGCAGTCGAGTAGGGAGGGCCAAAAACATTCAGTACTTC CTSSRVGRAKNIQYF
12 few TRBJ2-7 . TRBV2 TGTGCCAGCAGTCCCACTCTCTACGAGCAGTACTTC CASSPTLYEQYF
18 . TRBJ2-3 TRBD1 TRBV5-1 TGCGCCAGCAGCTTGCTCCCGAGACAGGGGGCTGACACAGATACGCAGTATTTT CASSLLPRQGADTDTQYF
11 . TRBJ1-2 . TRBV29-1 TGCAGCGTTGAAGTGGGATATGGCTACACCTTC CSVEVGYGYTF
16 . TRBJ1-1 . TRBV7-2 TGTGCCAGCAGCCCACTGACAGAAATGGTGGACACTGAAGCTTTCTTT CASSPLTEMVDTEAFF
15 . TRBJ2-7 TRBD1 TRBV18 TGTGCCAGCTCATGGGGACAGGGGGGGACCTACGAGCAGTACTTC CASSWGQGGTYEQYF
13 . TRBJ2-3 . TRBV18 TGTGCCAGCTCATACAGGGTTACAGATACGCAGTATTTT CASSYRVTDTQYF
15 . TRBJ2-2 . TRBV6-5 TGTGCCAGCAGGACAGCCTTAAGGAACACCGGGGAGCTGTTTTTT CASRTALRNTGELFF
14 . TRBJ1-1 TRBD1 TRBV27 TGTGCCAGCAGTCCGTGGACAGGGCACACTGAAGCTTTCTTT CASSPWTGHTEAFF
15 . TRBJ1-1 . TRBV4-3 TGCGCCAGCAGCCAAGCCTTCGCAGCGAACACTGAAGCTTTCTTT CASSQAFAANTEAFF
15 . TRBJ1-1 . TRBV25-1 TGTGCCAGCAGTGAATACGGCACCGGAAGGGCTGAAGCTTTCTTT CASSEYGTGRAEAFF
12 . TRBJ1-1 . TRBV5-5 TGTGCCAGCCTCCGGGACTCCACTGAAGCTTTCTTT CASLRDSTEAFF
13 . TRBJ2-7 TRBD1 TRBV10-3 TGTGCCATCAGTAGACAGGGGGCGAACGAGCAGTACTTC CAISRQGANEQYF
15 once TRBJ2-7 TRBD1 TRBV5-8 TGTGCCAGCAACGAACCCGGGACAGGGGCCCACGAGCAGTACTTC CASNEPGTGAHEQYF
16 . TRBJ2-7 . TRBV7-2 TGTGCCAGCAGCTTGGGTCGGGGAGGCCTAACCTACGAGCAGTACTTC CASSLGRGGLTYEQYF
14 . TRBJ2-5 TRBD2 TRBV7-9 TGTGCCAGCAGGCGGGGGTCGGGAGTGGAGACCCAGTACTTC CASRRGSGVETQYF
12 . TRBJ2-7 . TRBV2 TGTGCCAGCACCAGGAGTCCCTACGAGCAGTACTTC CASTRSPYEQYF
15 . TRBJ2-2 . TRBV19 TGTGCCAGTAGTATAGTGGCGGGGTACCCCGGGGAGCTGTTTTTT CASSIVAGYPGELFF
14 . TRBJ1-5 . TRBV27 TGTGCCAGCAGTTTAATCCCCAGCAATCAGCCCCAGCATTTT CASSLIPSNQPQHF
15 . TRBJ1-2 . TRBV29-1 TGCAGCGTTGTCGAGGGGGAAGTTCGTAGTCGGGGCTACACCTTC CSVVEGEVRSRGYTF
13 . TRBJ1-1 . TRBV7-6 TGTGCCAGCAGCTTAGAAGAGAACACTGAAGCTTTCTTT CASSLEENTEAFF
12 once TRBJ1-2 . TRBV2 TGTGCCAGGCACCAGGGGTTCGGGGGCTACACCTTC CARHQGFGGYTF
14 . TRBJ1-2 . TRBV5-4 TGTGCCAGCAGCTTGGATCGGGGGGCGGGTGGCTACACCTTC CASSLDRGAGGYTF
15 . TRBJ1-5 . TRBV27 TGTGCCAGCAGCCCGAGGCCAGTCGCCAATCAGCCCCAGCATTTT CASSPRPVANQPQHF
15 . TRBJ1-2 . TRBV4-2 TGTGCCAGCAGCTCGACCCTACAGATCATTTATGGCTACACCTTC CASSSTLQIIYGYTF
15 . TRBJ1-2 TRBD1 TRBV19 TGTGCCAGTAGCTTCCGGGACAGCGCATCGCATGGCTACACCTTC CASSFRDSASHGYTF
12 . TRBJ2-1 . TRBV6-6 TGTGCCAGCAGAGGACAGTACAATGAGCAGTTCTTC CASRGQYNEQFF
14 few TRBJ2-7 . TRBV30 TGTGCCTGGAGTATAGATACCCTCGCCTACGAGCAGTACTTC CAWSIDTLAYEQYF
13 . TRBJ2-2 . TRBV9 TGTGCCAGCAGCAGACAGGTCACCGGGGAGCTGTTTTTT CASSRQVTGELFF
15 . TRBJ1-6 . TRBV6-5 TGTGCCAGCAAAGCCGGGGGCAGATTTGATTCACCCCTCCACTTT CASKAGGRFDSPLHF
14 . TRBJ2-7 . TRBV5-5 TGTGCCAGCAGCTTTCAGGGAAGGGGATACGAGCAGTACTTC CASSFQGRGYEQYF
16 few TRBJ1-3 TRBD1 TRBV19 TGTGCCAGTAGTATAGCCGGACAGGACTCTGGAAACACCATATATTTT CASSIAGQDSGNTIYF